This paragraph covers one T cell receptor (beta chain) sequence. Vbeta (60) and Jbeta (13) primers were used in the PCR. Clones were sequenced by immunoSEQ multiplex PCR, and TCRdb holds only the in-frame ones, with some missing. The sample shows tens of thousands of clones, 65% to 85% of them seen only once. The data belong to a study of cytomegalovirus exposure and HLA in healthy donors. In germline, CDR1 is MNHEY, CDR2 SVGAGI. The V segment lost 6 bases and the J segment 8 bases; nucleotides outside the gene matches: 7. The length of the CDR3 is 13 residues. The sample was PBMCs. This sequence originates from a man aged 60-69 years in good health and CMV-seropositive. The rearrangement uses TRBV6-5 and TRBJ1-1; TRBD1 matches at 9 bases. The CDR3 region has the DNA TGTGCCAGCAGAACTACAGGGGGCGCCGAAGCTTTCTTT. Translating gives CASRTTGGAEAFF.